Below are 17 T cell receptor beta chains sequenced from a single sample in a study of blood T cell repertoires in COVID-19. Data came from immunoSEQ multiplex PCR; TCRdb stores just in-frame clones and leaves some out. The sample lists approximately 160,000 clones; under 90% were seen once. Sequencing input: PBMCs or T cells enriched from blood (not recorded which). The receptors shown here come from a man aged 50 to 60 who had recovered from COVID-19.

The rearrangement links TRBV3-1 (or the pseudogene TRBV3-2) to TRBJ2-7, with TRBD1 matching 8 bases. CDR1 is LGHDT, CDR2 YNNKEL, per germline (reference sequence). The CDR3 contains 14 residues. V dropped 3 bases and J dropped 1; count of bases not matched to a gene: 2. CDR3 coding DNA: TGTGCCAGCAGCCATTGGGACAGGTCCTACGAGCAGTACTTC. Amino acids: CASSHWDRSYEQYF.

There are many counts of this clone. This chain uses TRBV29-1 with TRBJ1-2; weak D call: TRBD1 (5 bases). V lost 5 bases and J 0 bases, leaving 10 bases between the germline ends. Germline-derived CDR1 and CDR2 are SQVTM and ANQGSEA. The CDR3 runs to 13 residues. CDR3 coding DNA: TGCAGCGTTACACAGGACCCTAACTATGGCTACACCTTC. This encodes CSVTQDPNYGYTF. The complete variable domain, with remaining parts taken from reference TRBV29-1 and TRBJ1-2, reads SAVISQKPSRDICQRGTSLTIQCQVDSQVTMMFWYRQQPGQSLTLIATANQGSEATYESGFVIDKFPISRPNLTFSTLTVSNMSPEDSSIYLCSVTQDPNYGYTFGSGTRLTVV.

The rearrangement uses TRBV18 and TRBJ1-6; D not certain. The CDR3 is made up of 14 amino acids. Germline loops: CDR1 KGHSH, CDR2 LQKENI. V dropped 0 bases and J dropped 7 bases, with 7 bases sitting between them. CDR3 region: CASSPPLNNSPLHF. The DNA of the CDR3 is TGTGCCAGCTCACCACCGCTAAACAATTCACCCCTCCACTTT.

The rearrangement uses TRBV30 and TRBJ1-3; D might be TRBD1 (6 bases). Germline V gene data show CDR1 as GTSNPN and CDR2 as SVGIG (reference sequence). V lost 0 bases and J 7 bases, leaving 10 bases between the germline ends. This CDR3 contains 13 residues. CDR3 sequence reads: CAWSVQGPNTIYF. CDR3 in DNA: TGTGCCTGGAGTGTACAGGGTCCGAACACCATATATTTT.

The chain carries TRBV4-3 and TRBJ2-3; D perhaps matches TRBD2 (7 bases). Looked up from germline, CDR1 is LGHNA and CDR2 is YSLEER. CDR3 length: 16 residues. Trimming cost V 0 bases and J 6 bases, with 16 bases left between them. DNA of the CDR3: TGCGCCAGCAGCCAAGATCCCGGGGGGCAGTGGGATACGCAGTATTTT. This codes for CASSQDPGGQWDTQYF.

The chain links TRBV2 to TRBJ1-6; unclear D gene. The CDR3 sequence is 13 residues long. Germline V CDR1 and CDR2: SNHLY, FYNNEI. The germline V and J ends were trimmed by 4 bases and 6 bases, with 7 bases remaining between them. The DNA of the CDR3 is TGTGCCAGCAGTGCACATATTAATTCACCCCTCCACTTT. It codes for CASSAHINSPLHF. The full variable domain, in which reference TRBV2 and TRBJ1-6 provide the parts outside the CDR3, is EPEVTQTPSHQVTQMGQEVILRCVPISNHLYFYWYRQILGQKVEFLVSFYNNEISEKSEIFDDQFSVERPDGSNFTLKIRSTKLEDSAMYFCASSAHINSPLHFGNGTRLTVT.

This chain joins TRBV25-1 and TRBJ2-7; D is undetermined. This CDR3 has 13 residues. The V end lost 5 bases, the J end lost 3 bases, and 11 bases lay between the germline ends. Germline values: CDR1 MGHDK, CDR2 SYGVNS. CDR3 sequence: CASSTSGDYEQYF. CDR3 DNA: TGTGCCAGCAGTACCTCCGGAGACTACGAGCAGTACTTC.

The genes are TRBV30 and TRBJ1-1; perhaps TRBD1 as D (6 bases). V gave up 0 bases and J gave up 5 bases, with 16 bases separating them. Germline-derived CDR1 and CDR2 are GTSNPN and SVGIG (reference sequence). CDR3 length: 15 residues. CDR3 in amino acids: CAWSVGGGAPTEAFF. Written as DNA, the CDR3 is TGTGCCTGGAGTGTGGGCGGGGGGGCCCCGACTGAAGCTTTCTTT.

In its sample, this clone was seen once. The V call is TRBV18, the J call TRBJ2-5; D perhaps matches TRBD1 (6 bases). The V end was cut by 4 bases, the J end by 2 bases, with 14 bases between. Germline V gene data show CDR1 as KGHSH and CDR2 as LQKENI. The CDR3 runs 15 residues. The CDR3 loop reads CASSLQGKAQETQYF. The DNA of the CDR3 is TGTGCCAGCTCACTACAGGGAAAGGCGCAAGAGACCCAGTACTTC.

The table lists this clone with a count of one. The chain links TRBV11-3 to TRBJ1-2; D unclear. V shed 1 base and J shed 0 bases, with 3 bases lying between them. The V gene's germline CDR1 is SGHNT and CDR2 YENEEA. The CDR3 extends over 13 amino acids. The CDR3 DNA sequence: TGTGCCAGCAGCTTAGCTGCTAACTATGGCTACACCTTC. This translates into CASSLAANYGYTF.

The chain recombines TRBV6-5 with TRBJ1-1; the match to TRBD1 covers 7 bases. The CDR3 is 15 residues long. Germline loops: CDR1 MNHEY, CDR2 SVGAGI. The J segment lost 0 bases and the V segment lost 6 bases, leaving 7 bases of the junction unmatched. CDR3 loop: CASRAPRGMNTEAFF. The CDR3 DNA reads as TGTGCCAGCAGGGCACCCAGGGGGATGAACACTGAAGCTTTCTTT.

This clone appeared a single time. The chain combines TRBV5-1 with TRBJ1-6; tentative D call: TRBD1 (5 bases). Germline CDR1 SGHRS, CDR2 YFSETQ. V was cut by 0 bases and J by 9 bases, with 16 bases left in between. The CDR3 covers 16 residues. CDR3 DNA: TGCGCCAGCAGCTTGGGTGCCGCCGGCGGGGGTTCACCCCTCCACTTT. Its protein is CASSLGAAGGGSPLHF.

This chain links TRBV29-1 with TRBJ2-1; TRBD2 aligns across 10 bases. The CDR3 runs to 13 residues. Trimming cost V 7 bases and J 6 bases; bases outside gene matches: 6. In germline, CDR1 is SQVTM, CDR2 ANQGSEA. The CDR3 spells CSDSGGAGNEQFF. DNA of the CDR3: TGCAGCGACAGCGGGGGGGCTGGCAATGAGCAGTTCTTC.

This chain links TRBV21-1 with TRBJ1-2; the table's D gene call, TRBD1, was not cross checked with the DNA. TRBV21-1 is recorded as a pseudogene. The CDR3 sequence is 17 residues long. The CDR3 DNA reads as TGTGCCAGCAGCGGCCACGGGACAGGGGGCTTTGACTATGGCTACACCTTC. It encodes CASSGHGTGGFDYGYTF.

The chain recombines TRBV4-3 with TRBJ2-2, with 7 bases identical to TRBD1. The CDR3 is 16 amino acids. The J segment lost 1 base and the V segment lost 3 bases, leaving 5 bases of the junction unmatched. Germline V gene data show CDR1 as LGHNA and CDR2 as YSLEER. CDR3 in DNA: TGCGCCAGCAGCCACAACCGGGACAGGAACACCGGGGAGCTGTTTTTT. It yields the protein CASSHNRDRNTGELFF.

This clone showed up just once. The chain links TRBV15 to TRBJ1-1; tentative D call: TRBD1 (5 bases). Germline CDR1 reads LNHNV; CDR2 reads YYDKDF (reference sequence). The CDR3 has 16 amino acids. V lost 0 bases and J 1 base, leaving 12 bases between the germline ends. DNA for the CDR3: TGTGCCACCAGCAGAGATAGTTTTGGGGCGAACACTGAAGCTTTCTTT. This codes for CATSRDSFGANTEAFF.

The V gene is TRBV5-6, the J gene TRBJ1-1; no definite D call. CDR1 and CDR2 (germline): SGHDT, YYEEEE. The CDR3 length is 16 residues. Deletions cut 4 bases from V and 3 bases from J, with 19 bases between. CDR3 DNA sequence: TGTGCCAGCAGCGATGACACGGCTGGGCCCCACACTGAAGCTTTCTTT. This encodes CASSDDTAGPHTEAFF.